These 17 T cell receptor beta chains share one sample of origin, sequenced in a study of a mutant IDH1 vaccine in newly diagnosed glioma (dated by TCRdb to the early 2020s). The sample's time point label, in plain terms: baseline, week 1 (first vaccination visit). The treatment or condition label, read with the paper, signifies: pre-vaccination baseline after standard-of-care therapy. The receptor library was made with the immunoSEQ multiplex PCR assay. This is the immuneACCESS table as TCRdb keeps it, with only in-frame sequences that have V and J called. A part of the clones is gone; compared with another copy, unresolved V genes explain less than half, and the rest is unexplained. The sample data list about 35,000 clones, and 80% to 85% of these were observed just once. Roughly 9% of the sample goes to the ten largest clones. The source material was peripheral blood mononuclear cells (PBMCs), sampled from a glioma patient treated with radiotherapy, temozolomide or both. These TCRs come from a man between 50 and 59 years old with glioma. Some clones in this sample may be carry-over from other donors' samples.

This chain joins TRBV6-6 and TRBJ2-7, with TRBD1 as a possible D gene (6 bases). Germline-derived CDR1 and CDR2 are MNHNY and SVGAGI (reference sequence). V dropped 4 bases and J dropped 5 bases, with 15 bases sitting between them. CDR3 length: 14 residues. The CDR3 nucleotides are TGTGCCAGCAGTTTTTTACAGGGTTCCCACGAGCAGTACTTC. Translation: CASSFLQGSHEQYF.

This chain uses TRBV30 with TRBJ1-4; D is uncertain. The CDR3 sequence is 12 residues long. Trimming shortened V by 6 bases and J by 3 bases, and 8 bases separated the two germline ends. Germline lookup yields CDR1 GTSNPN and CDR2 SVGIG (reference sequence). The DNA for the CDR3 is TGTGCCTGTCGTGTCTCTAATGAAAAACTGTTTTTT. Protein sequence: CACRVSNEKLFF.

The chain uses TRBV15 and TRBJ2-2; D tentatively fits TRBD1 or TRBD2 (5 bases each). The CDR3 has 13 residues. Between the trimmed V and J ends, which lost 8 bases and 5 bases, there was a span of 12 bases. Germline loops: CDR1 LNHNV, CDR2 YYDKDF (reference sequence). CDR3 sequence (DNA): TGTGCCACCGGGGCTACGGGGACCGGGGAGCTGTTTTTT. This translates into CATGATGTGELFF.

This clone appeared a few times. The rearrangement joins TRBV11-3 to TRBJ2-7; TRBD1 matches 8 bases. The CDR3 covers 15 residues. J lost 10 bases, V lost 1 base, and 12 bases had no gene match. Germline CDR1 reads SGHNT; CDR2 reads YENEEA. The CDR3 bases are TGTGCCAGCAGCTTAGTTCGAGGATTTACAGGGGGACAGTACTTC. Translation: CASSLVRGFTGGQYF.

The V gene is TRBV10-3, the J gene TRBJ2-3; D not certain. The CDR3 runs 11 residues. The V end was cut by 4 bases, the J end by 2 bases, with 1 base between. Germline V gene sequence: CDR1 ENHRY, CDR2 SYGVKD. The CDR3 nucleotides are TGTGCCATCAGTGCCACAGATACGCAGTATTTT. As protein: CAISATDTQYF.

The chain joins TRBV7-2 to TRBJ2-5, with 7 nucleotides matching TRBD2. Trimming cost V 2 bases and J 5 bases; bases outside gene matches: 5. CDR1 and CDR2 (germline): SGHTA, FQGNSA. The CDR3 has 14 amino acids. Here the CDR3 reads CASSLFPGGETQYF. DNA for the CDR3: TGTGCCAGCAGCTTATTTCCGGGAGGTGAGACCCAGTACTTC.

The chain is built from TRBV7-3 and TRBJ2-3; D ambiguous. Germline CDR1 is SGHTA and CDR2 is FQGTGA. Trimming took 5 bases from V and 3 from J, leaving 9 bases between them. This CDR3 spans 13 amino acids. In DNA form, the CDR3 reads TGTGCCAGCAGCCCTGTGTCGACAGATACGCAGTATTTT. Encoded protein: CASSPVSTDTQYF.

This sequence joins TRBV27 and TRBJ2-5; possible D gene TRBD2, 6 bases. The germline V gene has CDR1 MNHEY and CDR2 SMNVEV (reference sequence). The V and J ends lost 1 base and 5 bases respectively, with 14 bases between them. There are 15 residues in the CDR3. CDR3 region: CASSLWASAQETQYF. CDR3 nucleotide sequence: TGTGCCAGCAGTTTATGGGCTAGCGCCCAGGAGACCCAGTACTTC.

V and J are TRBV19 and TRBJ2-7; D may be TRBD1 (6 bases). From germline, CDR1 is LNHDA and CDR2 SQIVND (reference sequence). Between the trimmed V and J ends, which lost 5 bases and 4 bases, there was a span of 15 bases. The CDR3 spans 14 residues. The CDR3 DNA reads as TGTGCCAGTAGTTGGAGAAAGGGGGAATACGAGCAGTACTTC. It translates to CASSWRKGEYEQYF.

The chain couples TRBV2 to TRBJ1-1, with 7 bases that match TRBD1. This CDR3 contains 14 residues. V dropped 4 bases and J dropped 5; count of bases not matched to a gene: 7. Germline V gene lookup returns CDR1 SNHLY and CDR2 FYNNEI. The CDR3 reads CASSVNRGGTEAFF. The CDR3, as DNA: TGTGCCAGCAGTGTGAACAGGGGAGGGACTGAAGCTTTCTTT. The variable domain in full, completed from reference TRBV2 and TRBJ1-1, reads EPEVTQTPSHQVTQMGQEVILRCVPISNHLYFYWYRQILGQKVEFLVSFYNNEISEKSEIFDDQFSVERPDGSNFTLKIRSTKLEDSAMYFCASSVNRGGTEAFFGQGTRLTVV.

The chain recombines TRBV4-3 with TRBJ1-5, with 8 bases matching TRBD1. The length of the CDR3 is 16 residues. J was trimmed by 2 bases and V by 0 bases; bases with no gene match: 3. Germline loops: CDR1 LGHNA, CDR2 YSLEER. The CDR3 is CASSQDTGGGNQPQHF. The CDR3 DNA follows: TGCGCCAGCAGCCAAGATACAGGGGGGGGCAATCAGCCCCAGCATTTT.

The rearrangement links TRBV10-2 to TRBJ1-1, with D perhaps matching TRBD1 (6 bases). Germline-derived CDR1 and CDR2 are WSHSY and SAAADI. The CDR3 is 15 amino acids. V gave up 5 bases and J gave up 4 bases, with 17 bases separating them. DNA for the CDR3: TGCGCCAGCAGTTTTAGTACAGGGAAATCCACTGAAGCTTTCTTT. It codes for CASSFSTGKSTEAFF.

V usage is TRBV11-1 and J usage is TRBJ2-6, with 7 positions matching TRBD2. With V trimmed by 5 bases and J by 2 bases, 12 bases remained unmatched. The CDR3 spans 18 residues. The germline V gene encodes CDR1 SGHAT and CDR2 FQDESV (reference sequence). The CDR3 here is CASSGRTRGDPGANVLTF. Written as DNA, the CDR3 is TGTGCCAGCAGCGGTCGGACTAGAGGGGACCCTGGGGCCAACGTCCTGACTTTC.

The CDR3 region has the DNA TGTGCCAGCCATACCGGGACTACCAACACCGGGGAGCTGTTTTTT. It is translated as CASHTGTTNTGELFF. The chain recombines TRBV18 with TRBJ2-2, with 7 positions matching TRBD2. Unmatched junction bases numbered 8, after V lost 8 bases and J lost 2 bases. The CDR3 covers 15 residues. Per the germline V gene, CDR1 is KGHSH and CDR2 is LQKENI.

This chain links TRBV5-6 with TRBJ1-2; 7 bases are shared with TRBD1. Trimming at V came to 4 bases and at J to 4 bases, leaving 7 bases not matched to a gene. The CDR3 extends over 14 amino acids. The germline CDR1 and CDR2 sequences are SGHDT and YYEEEE. The CDR3 region has the DNA TGTGCCAGCAGCCCTTGGACAGGAATCTATGGCTACACCTTC. It codes for CASSPWTGIYGYTF.

This clone was detected only once. V and J are TRBV5-1 and TRBJ2-2; TRBD2 aligns across 9 bases. CDR1 and CDR2 from the germline V gene are SGHRS and YFSETQ. With V trimmed by 2 bases and J by 5 bases, 7 bases remained unmatched. The CDR3 spans 16 residues. The CDR3 bases are TGCGCCAGCAGCTTAGCGGGGGGCCACCAAACCGGGGAGCTGTTTTTT. It translates to CASSLAGGHQTGELFF.

The V call is TRBV5-1, the J call TRBJ2-7, with a weak D call TRBD1 (5 bases). V was shortened by 3 bases and J by 2 bases, with 12 bases between the two germline ends. The germline gives CDR1 SGHRS, CDR2 YFSETQ. This CDR3 comprises 14 residues. Here the CDR3 DNA reads TGCGCCAGCAGCTCATATCAGGGAACCTACGAGCAGTACTTC. As protein: CASSSYQGTYEQYF.